This TCR beta chain was found in a study of blood T cell repertoires in COVID-19. Study-level information: Material from acute and convalescent COVID-19 was sourced from the United States, Italy and Spain. PBMCs, B-cell-depleted T cells, or T cells were the source of the cDNA or gDNA that made up the material.

This clone has only one observation. The J segment lost 9 bases and the V segment lost 3 bases, leaving 9 bases of the junction unmatched. CDR1 is SGHNT, CDR2 YYREEE, per germline (reference sequence). The CDR3 has 15 residues. Per the original methods: Amplification with reference gene primers provided the estimates of nucleated cell counts. Clones were read by immunoSEQ multiplex PCR, and TCRdb kept only the in-frame ones, dropping some. V and J calls and clone size are as listed in that table; D and trimming were resolved from the DNA. The sample yields roughly 180,000 clones, about 86% seen once. This sequence originates from a man aged 18 to 29 with acute or convalescent COVID-19. The chain carries TRBV5-4 and TRBJ1-6; 7 nucleotides agree with TRBD1. Source material: peripheral blood. CDR3 sequence (DNA): TGTGCCAGCAGCTGGGACGGGACAGAGAGTTCACCCCTCCACTTT. Amino acids: CASSWDGTESSPLHF.